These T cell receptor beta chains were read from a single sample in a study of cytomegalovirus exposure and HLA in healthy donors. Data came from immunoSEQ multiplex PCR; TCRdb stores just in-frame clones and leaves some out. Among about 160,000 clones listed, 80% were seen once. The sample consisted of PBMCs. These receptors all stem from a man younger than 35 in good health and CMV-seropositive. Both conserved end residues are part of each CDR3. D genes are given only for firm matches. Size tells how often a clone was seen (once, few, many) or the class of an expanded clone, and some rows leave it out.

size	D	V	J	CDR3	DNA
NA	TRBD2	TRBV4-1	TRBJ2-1	CASSRGESGNNYNEQFF	TGCGCCAGCAGCCGGGGTGAAAGCGGGAACAACTACAATGAGCAGTTCTTC
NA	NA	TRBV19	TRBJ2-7	CASSGVQQGSYEQYF	TGTGCCAGTAGTGGGGTCCAACAGGGCTCCTACGAGCAGTACTTC
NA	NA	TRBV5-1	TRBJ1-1	CASSLEIGGRAFF	TGCGCCAGCAGCTTGGAGATTGGAGGACGGGCTTTCTTT
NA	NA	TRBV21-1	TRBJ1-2	CASGGVAKNGYTF	TGTGCCAGCGGGGGGGTGGCGAAGAATGGCTACACCTTC
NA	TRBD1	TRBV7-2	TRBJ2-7	CASSLGGQFYEQYF	TGTGCCAGCAGCTTAGGGGGACAGTTTTACGAGCAGTACTTC
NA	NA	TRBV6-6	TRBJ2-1	CAIGAVAYNEQFF	TGTGCCATAGGGGCAGTCGCCTACAATGAGCAGTTCTTC
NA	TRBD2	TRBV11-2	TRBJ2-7	CASSFEGGSSYEQYF	TGTGCCAGCAGCTTTGAGGGAGGGAGCTCCTACGAGCAGTACTTC
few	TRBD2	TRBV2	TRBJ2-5	CASSDISGSETQYF	TGTGCCAGCAGTGATATTAGCGGGAGTGAGACCCAGTACTTC
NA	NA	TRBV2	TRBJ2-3	CARRLRVTDTQYF	TGTGCCAGACGCCTCCGGGTAACAGATACGCAGTATTTT
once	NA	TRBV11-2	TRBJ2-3	CASSLVRTDTQYF	TGTGCCAGCAGCTTAGTGCGTACAGATACGCAGTATTTT
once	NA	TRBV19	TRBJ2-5	CASSMGVGAGSQETQYF	TGTGCCAGTAGTATGGGGGTGGGCGCGGGGTCCCAAGAGACCCAGTACTTC
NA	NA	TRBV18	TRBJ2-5	CASSPLTGLRTQYF	TGTGCCAGCTCACCCCTGACAGGTCTAAGGACCCAGTACTTC
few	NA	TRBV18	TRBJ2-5	CASSPRGGDRETQYF	TGTGCCAGCTCACCCAGGGGAGGGGATCGAGAGACCCAGTACTTC
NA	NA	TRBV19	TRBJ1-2	CASTKQPGREGDTF	TGTGCCAGTACTAAGCAACCAGGGAGGGAAGGTGACACCTTC
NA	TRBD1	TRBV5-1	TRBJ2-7	CASSGDLGTGDYYEQYF	TGCGCCAGCAGCGGAGACCTCGGGACAGGGGACTACTACGAGCAGTACTTC
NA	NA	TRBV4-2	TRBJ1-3	CASSHPGDSGNTIYF	TGTGCCAGCAGCCACCCCGGGGACTCTGGAAACACCATATATTTT
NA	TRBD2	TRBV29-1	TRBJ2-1	CSVAVAGVGEQFF	TGCAGCGTTGCTGTAGCGGGGGTCGGGGAGCAGTTCTTC
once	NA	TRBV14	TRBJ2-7	CASKRSGTYEQYF	TGTGCCAGTAAGAGATCGGGGACCTACGAGCAGTACTTC
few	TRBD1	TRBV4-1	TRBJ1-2	CASSLDRAYGYTF	TGCGCCAGCAGCCTGGACAGGGCGTATGGCTACACCTTC
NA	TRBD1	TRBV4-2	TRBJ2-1	CASSLLPGQGVRLEEGSYNEQFF	TGTGCCAGCAGCCTCCTTCCAGGACAGGGGGTACGGCTAGAGGAAGGTTCCTACAATGAGCAGTTCTTC
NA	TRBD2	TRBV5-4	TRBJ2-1	CASSSTSGTGNEQFF	TGTGCCAGCAGCTCGACTAGCGGGACGGGCAATGAGCAGTTCTTC
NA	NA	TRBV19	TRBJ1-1	CASSIAPTAEAFF	TGTGCCAGTAGTATAGCCCCCACGGCTGAAGCTTTCTTT
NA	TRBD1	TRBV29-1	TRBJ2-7	CSGTGGESYEQYF	TGCAGCGGGACAGGGGGAGAGTCCTACGAGCAGTACTTC
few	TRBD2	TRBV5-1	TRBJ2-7	CASSYGGDGYEQYF	TGCGCCAGCAGCTACGGGGGGGATGGCTACGAGCAGTACTTC
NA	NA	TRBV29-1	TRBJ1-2	CSVELGTRRNYGYTF	TGCAGCGTTGAACTCGGGACAAGGAGGAACTATGGCTACACCTTC
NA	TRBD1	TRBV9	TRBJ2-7	CASSPPPGGEYEQYF	TGTGCCAGCAGCCCTCCCCCAGGGGGCGAATACGAGCAGTACTTC
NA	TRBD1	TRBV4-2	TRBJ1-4	CASSQDLTGGEKLFF	TGTGCCAGCAGCCAAGATCTAACAGGGGGGGAAAAACTGTTTTTT
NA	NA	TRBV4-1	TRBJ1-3	CASSLSYFSGNTIYF	TGCGCCAGCAGCCTTAGTTATTTCTCTGGAAACACCATATATTTT
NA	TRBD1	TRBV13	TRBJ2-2	CASSPSGTGGTGELFF	TGTGCCAGCAGCCCATCCGGGACAGGGGGAACCGGGGAGCTGTTTTTT
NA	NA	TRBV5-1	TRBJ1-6	CASREGRNSPLHF	TGCGCCAGCAGGGAGGGTAGGAATTCACCCCTCCACTTT
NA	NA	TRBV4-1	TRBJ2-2	CASSQVNTGDFRELFF	TGCGCCAGCAGCCAAGTCAACACAGGCGATTTCCGGGAGCTGTTTTTT
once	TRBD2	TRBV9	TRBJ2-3	CASSVGPSGGAEDTQYF	TGTGCCAGCAGCGTAGGACCGAGCGGGGGGGCTGAAGATACGCAGTATTTT
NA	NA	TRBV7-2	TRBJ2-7	CASSLERITYEQYF	TGTGCCAGCAGCTTAGAACGTATAACCTACGAGCAGTACTTC
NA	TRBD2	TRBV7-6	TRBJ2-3	CASSYPGASGGEWGTDTQYF	TGTGCCAGCAGCTACCCCGGGGCTAGCGGGGGCGAATGGGGCACAGATACGCAGTATTTT
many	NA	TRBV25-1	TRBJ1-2	CASSDRVGYGYTF	TGTGCCAGCAGTGACAGGGTAGGGTATGGCTACACCTTC
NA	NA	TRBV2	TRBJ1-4	CASSGGGRRNEKLFF	TGTGCCAGCAGTGGCGGAGGGAGGCGTAATGAAAAACTGTTTTTT
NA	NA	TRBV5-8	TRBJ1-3	CASSPFSGNTIYF	TGTGCCAGCAGCCCGTTCTCTGGAAACACCATATATTTT
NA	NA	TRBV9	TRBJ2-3	CASSAQVDYADTQYF	TGTGCCAGCAGCGCCCAGGTGGATTATGCAGATACGCAGTATTTT
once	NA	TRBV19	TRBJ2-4	CASSKWRGNSKNIQYF	TGTGCCAGTAGTAAGTGGAGGGGAAATAGCAAAAACATTCAGTACTTC
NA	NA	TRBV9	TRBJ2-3	CASSVGLGSTDTQYF	TGTGCCAGCAGCGTAGGTCTAGGTAGCACAGATACGCAGTATTTT
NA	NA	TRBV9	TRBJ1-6	CASSVGGRNNSPLHF	TGTGCCAGCAGCGTTGGAGGGAGGAACAATTCACCCCTCCACTTT
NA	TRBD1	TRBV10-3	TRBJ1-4	CAISIGTGEFEKLFF	TGTGCCATCAGCATCGGGACAGGGGAGTTCGAAAAACTGTTTTTT
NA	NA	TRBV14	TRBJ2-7	CASSQDRLRVPLDEQYF	TGTGCCAGCAGCCAAGATCGGCTCAGGGTCCCATTGGACGAGCAGTACTTC
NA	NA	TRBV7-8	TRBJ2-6	CASSLTAGANVLTF	TGTGCCAGCAGCTTAACGGCTGGGGCCAACGTCCTGACTTTC
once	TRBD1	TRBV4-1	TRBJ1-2	CASSQRVGSDRGYGYTF	TGCGCCAGCAGCCAACGGGTGGGGAGTGACAGGGGCTATGGCTACACCTTC
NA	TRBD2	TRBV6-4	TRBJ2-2	CASSERGGETGELFF	TGTGCCAGCAGTGAGCGGGGGGGAGAAACCGGGGAGCTGTTTTTT
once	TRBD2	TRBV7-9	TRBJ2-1	CASSFSGSTYNEQFF	TGTGCCAGCAGCTTTAGCGGGTCCACCTACAATGAGCAGTTCTTC
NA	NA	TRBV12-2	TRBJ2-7	CASRPITSGRAPSYEQYF	TGTGCAAGTCGCCCCATTACTAGCGGGAGGGCCCCGTCCTACGAGCAGTACTTC
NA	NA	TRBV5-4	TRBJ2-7	CASSLGNAGEQYF	TGTGCCAGCAGCTTGGGTAACGCGGGCGAGCAGTACTTC
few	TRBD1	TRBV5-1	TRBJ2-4	CASSLRDRGMAAKNIQYF	TGCGCCAGCAGCTTGAGGGACAGGGGAATGGCGGCCAAAAACATTCAGTACTTC
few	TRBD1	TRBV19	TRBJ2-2	CASSTGTGGTGELFF	TGTGCCAGTAGTACCGGGACAGGGGGCACCGGGGAGCTGTTTTTT
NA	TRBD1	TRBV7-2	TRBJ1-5	CASSLGGTGIAQPQHF	TGTGCCAGCAGCTTAGGGGGGACAGGGATAGCTCAGCCCCAGCATTTT
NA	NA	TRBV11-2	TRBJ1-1	CASSRGHNTEAFF	TGTGCCAGCAGCCGCGGACACAACACTGAAGCTTTCTTT